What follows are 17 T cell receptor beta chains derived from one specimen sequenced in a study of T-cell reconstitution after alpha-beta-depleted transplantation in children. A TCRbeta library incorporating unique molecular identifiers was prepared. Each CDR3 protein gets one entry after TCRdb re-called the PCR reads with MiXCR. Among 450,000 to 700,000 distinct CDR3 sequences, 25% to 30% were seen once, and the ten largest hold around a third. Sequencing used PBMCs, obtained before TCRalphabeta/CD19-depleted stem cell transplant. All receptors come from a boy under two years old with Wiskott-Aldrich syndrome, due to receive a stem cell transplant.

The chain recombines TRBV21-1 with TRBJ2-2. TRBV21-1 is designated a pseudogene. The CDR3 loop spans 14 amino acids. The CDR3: CASYGDPNTGELFF. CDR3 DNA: TGTGCCAGCTATGGAGACCCCAACACCGGGGAGCTGTTTTTT.

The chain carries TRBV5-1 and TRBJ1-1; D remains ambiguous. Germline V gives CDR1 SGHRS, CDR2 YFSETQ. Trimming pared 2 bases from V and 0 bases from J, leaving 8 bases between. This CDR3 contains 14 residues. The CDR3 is CASSFNHMNTEAFF. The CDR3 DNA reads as TGCGCCAGCAGCTTCAATCATATGAACACTGAAGCTTTCTTT.

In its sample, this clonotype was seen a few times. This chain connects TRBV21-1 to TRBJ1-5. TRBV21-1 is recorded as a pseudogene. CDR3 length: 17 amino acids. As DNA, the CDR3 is TGTGCCAGCAGCAAAGAACCTGGCAGGCAGATAGGGCAGCCCCAGCATTTT. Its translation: CASSKEPGRQIGQPQHF.

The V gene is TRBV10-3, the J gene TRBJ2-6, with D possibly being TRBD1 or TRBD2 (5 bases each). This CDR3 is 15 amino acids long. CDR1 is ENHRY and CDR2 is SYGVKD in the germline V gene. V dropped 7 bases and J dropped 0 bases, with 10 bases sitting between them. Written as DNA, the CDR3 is TGTGCCATCAAGCCAGGGAGCTCTGGGGCCAACGTCCTGACTTTC. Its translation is CAIKPGSSGANVLTF.

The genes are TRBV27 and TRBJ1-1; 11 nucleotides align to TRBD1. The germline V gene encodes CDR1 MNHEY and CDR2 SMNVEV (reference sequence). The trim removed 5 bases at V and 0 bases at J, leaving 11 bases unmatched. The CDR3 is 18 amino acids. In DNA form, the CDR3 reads TGTGCCAGCAGTCAGGACAGGGGGCCCGGCCTCATGAACACTGAAGCTTTCTTT. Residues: CASSQDRGPGLMNTEAFF.

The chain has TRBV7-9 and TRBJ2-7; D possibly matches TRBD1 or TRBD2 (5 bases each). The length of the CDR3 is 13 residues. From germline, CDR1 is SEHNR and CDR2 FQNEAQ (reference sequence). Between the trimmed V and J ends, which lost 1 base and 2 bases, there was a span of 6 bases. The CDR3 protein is CASSLGDPYEQYF. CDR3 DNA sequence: TGTGCCAGCAGCTTAGGGGACCCCTACGAGCAGTACTTC.

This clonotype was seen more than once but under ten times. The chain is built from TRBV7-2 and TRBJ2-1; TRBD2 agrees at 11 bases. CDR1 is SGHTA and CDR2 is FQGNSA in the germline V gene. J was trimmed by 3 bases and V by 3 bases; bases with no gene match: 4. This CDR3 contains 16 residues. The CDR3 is CASSFSGRGNYNEQFF. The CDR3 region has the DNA TGTGCCAGCAGCTTTAGCGGGAGGGGAAACTACAATGAGCAGTTCTTC.

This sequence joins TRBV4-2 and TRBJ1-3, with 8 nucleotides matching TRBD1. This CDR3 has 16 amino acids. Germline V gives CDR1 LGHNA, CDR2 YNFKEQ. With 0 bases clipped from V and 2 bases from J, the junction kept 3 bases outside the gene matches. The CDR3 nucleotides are TGTGCCAGCAGCCAAGAACCGACAGGGGCTGGAAACACCATATATTTT. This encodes CASSQEPTGAGNTIYF.

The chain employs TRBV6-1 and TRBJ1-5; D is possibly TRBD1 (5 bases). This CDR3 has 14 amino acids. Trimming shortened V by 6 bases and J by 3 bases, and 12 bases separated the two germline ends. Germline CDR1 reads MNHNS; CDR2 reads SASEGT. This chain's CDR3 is CASRPAGFNQPQHF. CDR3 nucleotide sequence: TGTGCCAGCAGGCCCGCAGGGTTCAATCAGCCCCAGCATTTT.

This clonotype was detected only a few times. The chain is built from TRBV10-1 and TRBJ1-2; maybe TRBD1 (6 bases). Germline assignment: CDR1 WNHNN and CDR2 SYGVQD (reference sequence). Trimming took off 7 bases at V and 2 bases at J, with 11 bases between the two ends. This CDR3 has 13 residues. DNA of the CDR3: TGCGCCAGCAACTCGGACAGAAACTATGGCTACACCTTC. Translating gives CASNSDRNYGYTF.

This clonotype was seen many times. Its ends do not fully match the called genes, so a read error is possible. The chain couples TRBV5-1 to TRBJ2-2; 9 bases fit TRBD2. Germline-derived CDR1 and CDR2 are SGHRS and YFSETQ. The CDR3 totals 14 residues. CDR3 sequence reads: CASSLAGATGELFF. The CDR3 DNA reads TGTGCCAGCAGTTTAGCGGGAGCCACCGGGGAGCTGTTTTTT.

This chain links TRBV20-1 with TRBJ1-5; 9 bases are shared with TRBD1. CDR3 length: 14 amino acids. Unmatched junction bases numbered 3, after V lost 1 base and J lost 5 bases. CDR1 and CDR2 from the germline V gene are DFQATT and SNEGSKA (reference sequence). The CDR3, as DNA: TGCAGTGCTAGAGGTGACAGGGGGTATCAGCCCCAGCATTTT. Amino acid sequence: CSARGDRGYQPQHF.

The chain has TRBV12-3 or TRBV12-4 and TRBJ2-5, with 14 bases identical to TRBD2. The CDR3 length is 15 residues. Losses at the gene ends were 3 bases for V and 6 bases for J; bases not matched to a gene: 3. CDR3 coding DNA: TGTGCCAGCAGTTTGGGGACTAGCGGGAGAAAGACCCAGTACTTC. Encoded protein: CASSLGTSGRKTQYF.

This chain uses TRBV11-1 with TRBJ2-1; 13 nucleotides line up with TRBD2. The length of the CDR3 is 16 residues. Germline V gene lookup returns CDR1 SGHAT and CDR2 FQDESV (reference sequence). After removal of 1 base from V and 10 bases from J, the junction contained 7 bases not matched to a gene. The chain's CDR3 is CASSLVGTSGTREQFF. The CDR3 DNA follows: TGTGCCAGCAGCTTAGTAGGGACTAGCGGGACACGCGAGCAGTTCTTC. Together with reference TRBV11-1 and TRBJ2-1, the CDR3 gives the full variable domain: EAEVAQSPRYKITEKSQAVAFWCDPISGHATLYWYRQILGQGPELLVQFQDESVVDDSQLPKDRFSAERLKGVDSTLKIQPAELGDSAMYLCASSLVGTSGTREQFFGPGTRLTVL.

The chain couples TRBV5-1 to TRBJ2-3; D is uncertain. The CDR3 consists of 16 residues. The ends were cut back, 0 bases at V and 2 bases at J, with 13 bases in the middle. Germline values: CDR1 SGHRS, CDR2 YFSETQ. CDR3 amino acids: CASSLGSVFYTDTQYF. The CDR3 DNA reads TGCGCCAGCAGCTTGGGTTCGGTATTCTACACAGATACGCAGTATTTT.

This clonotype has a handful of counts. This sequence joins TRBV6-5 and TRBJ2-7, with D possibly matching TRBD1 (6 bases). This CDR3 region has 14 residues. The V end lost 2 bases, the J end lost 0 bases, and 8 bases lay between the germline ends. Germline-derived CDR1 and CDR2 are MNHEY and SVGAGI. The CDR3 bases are TGTGCCAGCAGTTACGGGACATCCTCCTACGAGCAGTACTTC. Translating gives CASSYGTSSYEQYF.

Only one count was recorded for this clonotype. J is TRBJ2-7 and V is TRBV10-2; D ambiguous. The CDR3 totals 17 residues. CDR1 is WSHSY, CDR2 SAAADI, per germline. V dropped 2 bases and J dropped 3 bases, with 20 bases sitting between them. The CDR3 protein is CASSERSWRIGDYEQYF. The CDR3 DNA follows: TGCGCCAGCAGTGAGCGATCGTGGCGCATTGGGGACTACGAGCAGTACTTC.